Each of the 15 T cell receptor beta chains below was sequenced from the same sample in a study of identical twins listed by TCRdb under 2016. Libraries came from 5' RACE. These reads were obtained on an Illumina HiSeq 2000. TCRdb reprocessed the public reads (quality trimming at Q25 with fastp, clone calling with MiXCR) and kept in-frame beta chains. Every entry covers one CDR3 protein and lists the most common genes and DNA from its rows. This sample is represented by a few hundred thousand distinct CDR3 sequences; nearly 10% of them were singletons. The top ten constitute 2.5% to 3.5% of the sample. This sample also belongs to another study, concerning yellow fever vaccine responses in identical twins.

The sequenced sample consisted of PBMCs. These receptors came from a woman aged 18-29 years in good health.

This clonotype was counted between two and nine times. This CDR3 reads CSAMGDRNQPQHF. The CDR3 DNA is TGCAGTGCTATGGGGGACAGAAATCAGCCCCAGCATTTT. The rearrangement uses TRBV20-1 and TRBJ1-5, with 7 bases fitting TRBD1. The trim removed 4 bases at V and 4 bases at J, leaving 4 bases unmatched. The CDR3 consists of 13 residues. Germline V gives CDR1 DFQATT, CDR2 SNEGSKA (reference sequence).

This clonotype was seen at least ten times. The genes are TRBV20-1 and TRBJ2-7; 14 nucleotides line up with TRBD2. Germline lookup yields CDR1 DFQATT and CDR2 SNEGSKA (reference sequence). With 8 bases clipped from V and 7 bases from J, the junction kept 10 bases outside the gene matches. The CDR3 totals 14 residues. The chain's CDR3 is CSRPGLAGGQEQYF. The CDR3 DNA sequence: TGCAGTCGACCAGGACTAGCGGGGGGACAAGAGCAGTACTTC.

This clonotype was detected a few times. The CDR3 here is CASTFSPGLGSGELFF. DNA of the CDR3: TGTGCCAGCACCTTTTCACCGGGACTAGGTTCCGGGGAGCTGTTTTTT. The chain has TRBV12-3 or TRBV12-4 and TRBJ2-2; 8 nucleotides match TRBD2. This CDR3 region has 16 residues. The trim removed 7 bases at V and 6 bases at J, leaving 13 bases unmatched.

This chain connects TRBV7-9 to TRBJ2-3, with TRBD2 matching 11 bases. Germline values: CDR1 SEHNR, CDR2 FQNEAQ (reference sequence). This CDR3 comprises 15 residues. The J segment lost 5 bases and the V segment lost 8 bases, leaving 9 bases of the junction unmatched. CDR3 coding DNA: TGTGCCAGCCCCTCCCTAGCGGGGGGTTTAGATACGCAGTATTTT. Its protein product is CASPSLAGGLDTQYF. Variable domain in full (rest from reference TRBV7-9 and TRBJ2-3): DTGVSQNPRHKITKRGQNVTFRCDPISEHNRLYWYRQTLGQGPEFLTYFQNEAQLEKSRLLSDRFSAERPKGSFSTLEIQRTEQGDSAMYLCASPSLAGGLDTQYFGPGTRLTVL.

This clonotype showed up just a few times. V gene TRBV6-1 combines with J gene TRBJ2-1; D gene ambiguous. CDR1 is MNHNS and CDR2 is SASEGT in the germline V gene. This CDR3 has 14 residues. V lost 6 bases and J lost 6, with 15 bases in between. Here the CDR3 reads CASRRTSLGNEQFF. The CDR3 bases are TGTGCCAGCAGAAGAACGTCGCTGGGCAATGAGCAGTTCTTC.

This clonotype was seen many times. V and J are TRBV4-3 and TRBJ2-7; maybe TRBD1 (6 bases). This CDR3 has 15 residues. V lost 0 bases to trimming and J lost 4 bases, with 13 bases between them. The germline gives CDR1 LGHNA, CDR2 YSLEER. The CDR3 bases are TGCGCCAGCAGCCAAGATCGAGGGGGTTGGTACGAGCAGTACTTC. It specifies CASSQDRGGWYEQYF.

Notes on this clonotype: One end of the junction does not line up with germline, which may come from a read error. CDR3 bases: TGCTGTGCTAGATCCCGACTAGCGGGAGGGTTTGTGGAGACCCAGTACTTC. Translated, it gives CCARSRLAGGFVETQYF. The chain uses TRBV20-1 and TRBJ2-5, with 14 nucleotides matching TRBD2. The CDR3 is made up of 17 amino acids. Germline CDR1 is DFQATT and CDR2 is SNEGSKA (reference sequence).

There are many counts of this clonotype. This sequence joins TRBV29-1 and TRBJ2-7; the match to TRBD1 covers 11 bases. This CDR3 comprises 14 residues. CDR1 and CDR2 (germline): SQVTM, ANQGSEA. Germline trimming cut 4 bases from V and 5 bases from J; bases unmatched to any gene: 7. CDR3 sequence (DNA): TGCAGCGTTGTGGACAGGGGGCGAAAGAACGAGCAGTACTTC. Its translation is CSVVDRGRKNEQYF.

This clonotype has more than one count but fewer than ten. V is TRBV6-5 and J is TRBJ2-1; D is unclear. The length of the CDR3 is 13 residues. Germline values: CDR1 MNHEY, CDR2 SVGAGI. The V gene lost 2 bases and the J gene lost 4 bases, with 6 bases spanning the gap. Here the CDR3 DNA reads TGTGCCAGCAGTTACCAGAATTACAATGAGCAGTTCTTC. It encodes CASSYQNYNEQFF.

This clonotype has only a few counts. V usage is TRBV20-1 and J usage is TRBJ2-2, with TRBD2 identical over 13 bases. V was clipped by 5 bases and J by 3 bases; unmatched bases: 6. The V gene's germline CDR1 is DFQATT and CDR2 SNEGSKA (reference sequence). This CDR3 region has 16 residues. The CDR3 region has the DNA TGCAGTGCTCCTGGACTAGCGGGAGCGGACACCGGGGAGCTGTTTTTT. Protein: CSAPGLAGADTGELFF.

This clonotype has only a few counts. This chain joins TRBV4-2 and TRBJ2-1, with D perhaps matching TRBD2 (5 bases). This CDR3 comprises 18 residues. CDR1 and CDR2 from the germline V gene are LGHNA and YNFKEQ. Trimming left V 4 bases short and J 5 bases short, with 24 bases between. The CDR3 DNA follows: TGTGCCAGCAGCCCCTACGGAGAACCTTCGACTATCAACAATGAGCAGTTCTTC. It is translated as CASSPYGEPSTINNEQFF.

The J gene is TRBJ1-5, the V gene TRBV5-5; no reliable D call. Germline V CDR1 and CDR2: SGHKS, YYEKEE (reference sequence). V lost 0 bases, J lost 4 bases, and 11 bases lay in between. This CDR3 has 15 amino acids. CDR3 loop: CASSLDGQDNQPQHF. Here the CDR3 DNA reads TGTGCCAGCAGCTTGGATGGGCAGGATAATCAGCCCCAGCATTTT.

Many counts were recorded for this clonotype. This chain uses TRBV6-1 with TRBJ2-1; no clear D gene. From germline, CDR1 is MNHNS and CDR2 SASEGT. The length of the CDR3 is 16 residues. V was pared by 4 bases and J by 0 bases, with 13 bases between. In DNA, the CDR3 is TGTGCCAGCAGTGCCCCCCTGGGATACTCCTACAATGAGCAGTTCTTC. Protein product: CASSAPLGYSYNEQFF.

This clonotype has more than one count but fewer than ten. The chain is built from TRBV12-5 and TRBJ2-7; D possibly corresponds to TRBD1 (10 bases). Trimming removed 7 bases at V and 5 bases at J, with 30 bases between. CDR1 is LGHNT, CDR2 FRNRAP, per germline. This CDR3 contains 18 residues. The CDR3 sequence: CASASGQGMIAGADEQYF. The CDR3 nucleotides read TGTGCTAGTGCCTCGGGACAGGGGATGATAGCGGGAGCTGACGAGCAGTACTTC.

This clonotype was seen only a few times. The rearrangement links TRBV18 to TRBJ2-4, with D perhaps assigned TRBD1 or TRBD2 (5 bases each). The CDR3 length is 14 residues. Germline V CDR1 and CDR2: KGHSH, LQKENI. V gave up 2 bases and J gave up 6 bases, with 11 bases separating them. The CDR3 here is CASSPSEGRNIQYF. The CDR3 DNA sequence: TGTGCCAGCTCACCATCAGAGGGGCGAAACATTCAGTACTTC.